The entry that follows covers one T cell receptor (beta chain) sequence. The antigen remains undetermined. This record belongs to a study of identifying expanded T cells in peripheral blood. Study-level points and caveats: About 1.3 clones differed between technical replicates, versus approximately 16 and 19 over time. Clone count variance between approximately two-week samples rose with total template count.

Produced via immunoSEQ multiplex PCR; TCRdb's table is partial and in-frame only. The sample yields about 63,000 clones, around 83% seen once. Collection occurred without any documented infections or immune events in donors. The CDR3 has 11 residues. CDR1 DFQATT and CDR2 SNEGSKA come from the germline V gene (reference sequence). Trimming pared 5 bases from V and 0 bases from J, leaving 5 bases between. Sequenced: blood. The V gene is TRBV20-1, the J gene TRBJ2-7, with D uncertain. The clonotype originates from a person aged 18 to 69 in good health. In nucleotides, the CDR3 is TGCAGTGCTGGCAGCTCCTACGAGCAGTACTTC. Residues: CSAGSSYEQYF.